One sample yielded the 10 T cell receptor beta chains listed below, sequenced in a study of blood T cells in healthy people across ages. Next came a second PCR, run for 7 to 11 cycles, which used a sample-barcoded 5' primer along with a J-beta primer mix. TCRdb reprocessed the 5' RACE reads with MiXCR, giving one entry per CDR3 protein. The sample holds around 900,000 distinct CDR3 sequences, just over 50% seen once. The sequenced sample consisted of blood. All receptors come from a woman aged 55-69 years in good health.

This clonotype was recorded a few times. This sequence joins TRBV11-2 and TRBJ2-5; D is possibly TRBD1 (6 bases). From germline, CDR1 is SGHAT and CDR2 FQNNGV. The V end was cut by 7 bases, the J end by 4 bases, with 16 bases between. The CDR3 is 14 residues long. CDR3 DNA: TGTGCCAGCAATCTCAGGGGCCTGGGAGAGACCCAGTACTTC. It encodes CASNLRGLGETQYF. The whole variable domain, filled in from reference TRBV11-2 and TRBJ2-5, reads EAGVAQSPRYKIIEKRQSVAFWCNPISGHATLYWYQQILGQGPKLLIQFQNNGVVDDSQLPKDRFSAERLKGVDSTLKIQPAKLEDSAVYLCASNLRGLGETQYFGPGTRLLVL.

This chain links TRBV28 with TRBJ2-7; no firm D call. The V end was cut by 7 bases, the J end by 8 bases, with 15 bases between. This CDR3 is 12 amino acids long. Germline V gene data show CDR1 as MDHEN and CDR2 as SYDVKM. The CDR3, as DNA: TGTGCCAGCACTGGGATAGAAAACAAGCAGTACTTC. Residues: CASTGIENKQYF.

This sequence joins TRBV3-1 and TRBJ2-5, with D unresolved. The CDR3 consists of 11 residues. V was cut by 0 bases and J by 9 bases, with 5 bases left in between. Germline CDR1 is LGHDT and CDR2 is YNNKEL (reference sequence). The DNA of the CDR3 is TGTGCCAGCAGCCAAGAGTTGGCCCAGTACTTC. Protein: CASSQELAQYF.

V is TRBV5-1 and J is TRBJ1-2; 10 bases fit TRBD1. The CDR3 has 15 residues. V lost 4 bases, J lost 6 bases, and 9 bases stayed unmatched. Germline CDR1 and CDR2: SGHRS and YFSETQ. As DNA, the CDR3 is TGCGCCAGCAGCATAACGTCCGGGACAGGGGATGGCTACACCTTC. It yields the protein CASSITSGTGDGYTF.

The CDR3 coding sequence is TGTGCCAGCAGCTTATTTGGGGATTCCAACTATGGCTACACCTTC. This codes for CASSLFGDSNYGYTF. The chain carries TRBV7-2 and TRBJ1-2; no reliable D call. The germline CDR1 and CDR2 sequences are SGHTA and FQGNSA. Trimming left V 2 bases short and J 2 bases short, with 12 bases between. This CDR3 comprises 15 residues.

The J gene is TRBJ1-1, the V gene TRBV20-1; D is unresolved. The V end lost 4 bases, the J end lost 1 base, and 13 bases lay between the germline ends. CDR3 length equals 14 residues. CDR1 and CDR2 (germline): DFQATT, SNEGSKA (reference sequence). CDR3 nucleotides: TGCAGTGCTACCCTAGCGGGTCCGAACACTGAAGCTTTCTTT. Translated, it gives CSATLAGPNTEAFF.

This clonotype was observed a handful of times. The chain is built from TRBV29-1 and TRBJ2-3; no clear D gene. CDR1 and CDR2 (germline): SQVTM, ANQGSEA. Between the trimmed V and J ends, which lost 4 bases and 5 bases, there was a span of 13 bases. This CDR3 spans 13 amino acids. The CDR3 DNA sequence: TGCAGCGTTGGATACAGCGCTAAAGATACGCAGTATTTT. Translated: CSVGYSAKDTQYF.

The chain employs TRBV3-1 and TRBJ1-2; D might be TRBD1 (6 bases). Germline loops: CDR1 LGHDT, CDR2 YNNKEL (reference sequence). Trimming took 5 bases from V and 8 from J, leaving 18 bases between them. The CDR3 is made up of 14 amino acids. The CDR3 nucleotides read TGTGCCAGCAGCTATGGACAGATGGGTAGAGGCTACACCTTC. Translation: CASSYGQMGRGYTF.

This clonotype was seen a few times. V and J are TRBV7-2 and TRBJ2-4; 7 nucleotides line up with TRBD1. The CDR3 sequence is 13 residues long. Germline lookup yields CDR1 SGHTA and CDR2 FQGNSA. J was trimmed by 7 bases and V by 7 bases; bases with no gene match: 7. The CDR3 reads CASKDRTANIQYF. The CDR3, as DNA: TGTGCCAGCAAGGACAGGACAGCCAACATTCAGTACTTC. The whole variable domain, remainder taken from reference TRBV7-2 and TRBJ2-4, is GAGVSQSPSNKVTEKGKDVELRCDPISGHTALYWYRQSLGQGLEFLIYFQGNSAPDKSGLPSDRFSAERTGGSVSTLTIQRTQQEDSAVYLCASKDRTANIQYFGAGTRLSVL.

This chain uses TRBV5-1 with TRBJ2-1; 7 bases align to TRBD1. The germline CDR1 and CDR2 sequences are SGHRS and YFSETQ. V lost 5 bases to trimming and J lost 5 bases; unmatched junction nucleotides: 4. CDR3 length: 13 amino acids. CDR3 residues: CASRTDRDNEQFF. The DNA of the CDR3 is TGCGCCAGCAGGACCGACAGGGACAATGAGCAGTTCTTC. The complete variable domain, with remaining parts taken from reference TRBV5-1 and TRBJ2-1, reads KAGVTQTPRYLIKTRGQQVTLSCSPISGHRSVSWYQQTPGQGLQFLFEYFSETQRNKGNFPGRFSGRQFSNSRSEMNVSTLELGDSALYLCASRTDRDNEQFFGPGTRLTVL.